Listed below are T cell receptor beta chains from one sample, sequenced in a study of response to subunit inactivated influenza vaccine. Each CDR3 protein is one row after TCRdb ran MiXCR on the RT-PCR reads. The sample records hundreds of thousands of distinct CDR3 sequences, roughly 20% being singletons. The sequenced sample was PBMCs from blood, obtained roughly 5 days after vaccination. The receptors stem from a man over 45 who received an inactivated influenza vaccine. The CDR3 runs from the conserved cysteine through the conserved F or W. Fields, in order: CDR3 protein, V gene.

CDR3: CASRGSGAKGTGELFF
V: TRBV12-3/TRBV12-4

CDR3: CASRGDDYGYTF
V: TRBV5-1

CDR3: CAITKVGLAPNNEQFF
V: TRBV10-3

CDR3: CATRSGTGETGELFF
V: TRBV24-1

CDR3: CASSLDSHGELFF
V: TRBV5-1

CDR3: CSVEDFQGLGTQYF
V: TRBV29-1

CDR3: CASSLRVSGRGHNSPLHF
V: TRBV5-1

CDR3: CAISARVGEGYTF
V: TRBV10-3

CDR3: CASSQTRTGNIQYF
V: TRBV4-2

CDR3: CASSLAAGLGAFF
V: TRBV12-3/TRBV12-4

CDR3: CASSYGGQGYNEQFF
V: TRBV5-1

CDR3: CSAMRAGGRETQYF
V: TRBV20-1

CDR3: CASRSQGGTGELFF
V: TRBV5-1

CDR3: CSAWTSWETQYF
V: TRBV20-1

CDR3: CASSQKDQSLEAFF
V: TRBV4-2

CDR3: CSVVGDPGMSTDTQYF
V: TRBV29-1

CDR3: CASTLSGGRQYF
V: TRBV12-3/TRBV12-4